This TCR beta chain was sequenced for a study of chemoradiotherapy in HPV16-positive cancers. As concerns this clone: Its antigen is as yet unknown.

The CDR3 runs 14 residues. The V gene end was trimmed by 6 bases and the J gene end by 0 bases; junction bases not matched to a gene: 2. CDR1 and CDR2 from the germline V gene are SGHAT and FQNNGV. General study points: Non-HPV-specific T cells did not expand in tumors during treatment, whereas candidate HPV-specific clones and E7-related motifs did. Only a couple of HPV16-positive patients supplied the functional HPV-specificity definition.

Samples were taken several times over chemoradiotherapy. TCRdb's table, derived via immunoSEQ multiplex PCR, lists solely in-frame clones and lacks some. The data contain approximately 4,900 clones, around 96% of them seen just once; the ten biggest clones take up more than 3%. The gene calls are TRBV11-2 and TRBJ2-7; TRBD2 agrees at 10 bases. This sequence originates from a human donor with HPV-associated anogenital cancer. This specimen was tumor tissue, taken from a patient who underwent chemoradiotherapy. The CDR3 DNA follows: TGTGCCAGCAGTCCTAGCGGGAGCTCCTACGAGCAGTACTTC. Translating gives CASSPSGSSYEQYF.